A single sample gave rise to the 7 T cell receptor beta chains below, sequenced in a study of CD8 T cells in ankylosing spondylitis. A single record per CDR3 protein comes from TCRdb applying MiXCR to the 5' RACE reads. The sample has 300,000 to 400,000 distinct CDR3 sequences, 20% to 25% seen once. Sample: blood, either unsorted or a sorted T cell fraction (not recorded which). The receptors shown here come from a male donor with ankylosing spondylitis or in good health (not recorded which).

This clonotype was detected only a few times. The CDR3 coding sequence is TGTGCCAGCAGCGCGAGCGGGGGGTACCCGGCCCAGTACTTC. It yields the protein CASSASGGYPAQYF. The chain links TRBV9 to TRBJ2-5; 9 bases are a match to TRBD2. The CDR3 contains 14 residues. V shed 3 bases, J shed 9 bases, and the junction held 9 bases outside the gene matches. Germline assignment: CDR1 SGDLS and CDR2 YYNGEE.

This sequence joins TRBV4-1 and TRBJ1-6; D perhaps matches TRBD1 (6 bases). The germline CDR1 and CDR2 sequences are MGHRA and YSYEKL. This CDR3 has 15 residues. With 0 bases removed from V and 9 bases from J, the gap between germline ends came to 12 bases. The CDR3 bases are TGCGCCAGCAGCCAAGATTGGGACACGGGTTCACCCCTCCACTTT. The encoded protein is CASSQDWDTGSPLHF.

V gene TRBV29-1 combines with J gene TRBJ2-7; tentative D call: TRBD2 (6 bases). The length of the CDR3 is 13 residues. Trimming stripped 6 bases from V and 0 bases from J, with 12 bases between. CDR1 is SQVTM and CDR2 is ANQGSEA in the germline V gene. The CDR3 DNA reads TGCAGCGTCCAAGGGAGGAGCTCCTACGAGCAGTACTTC. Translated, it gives CSVQGRSSYEQYF.

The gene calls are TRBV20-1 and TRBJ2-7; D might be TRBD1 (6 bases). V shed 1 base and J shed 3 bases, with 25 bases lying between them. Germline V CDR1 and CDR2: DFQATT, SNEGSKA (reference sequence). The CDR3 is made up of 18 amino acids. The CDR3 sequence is CSARASAETGQRLYEQYF. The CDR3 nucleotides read TGCAGTGCTAGAGCCAGCGCCGAGACAGGACAGAGGCTCTACGAGCAGTACTTC.

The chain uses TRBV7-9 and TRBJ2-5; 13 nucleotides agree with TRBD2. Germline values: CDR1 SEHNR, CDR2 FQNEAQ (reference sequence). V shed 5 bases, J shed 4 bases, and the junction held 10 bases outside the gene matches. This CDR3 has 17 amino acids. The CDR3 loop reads CASSPGLAGSETETQYF. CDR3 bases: TGTGCCAGCAGCCCGGGACTAGCGGGGTCGGAAACAGAGACCCAGTACTTC.

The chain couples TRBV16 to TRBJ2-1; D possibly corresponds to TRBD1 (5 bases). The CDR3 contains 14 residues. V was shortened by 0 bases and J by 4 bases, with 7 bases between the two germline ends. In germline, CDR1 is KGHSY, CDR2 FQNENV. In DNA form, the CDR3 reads TGTGCCAGCAGCCAATCCCCAGGGTACAATGAGCAGTTCTTC. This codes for CASSQSPGYNEQFF.

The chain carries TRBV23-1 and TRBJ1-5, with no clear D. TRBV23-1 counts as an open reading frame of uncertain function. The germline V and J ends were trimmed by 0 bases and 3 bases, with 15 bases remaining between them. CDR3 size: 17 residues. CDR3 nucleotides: TGCGCCAGCAGTCAATCCCTGGGAGGGCCATCCAATCAGCCCCAGCATTTT. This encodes CASSQSLGGPSNQPQHF.